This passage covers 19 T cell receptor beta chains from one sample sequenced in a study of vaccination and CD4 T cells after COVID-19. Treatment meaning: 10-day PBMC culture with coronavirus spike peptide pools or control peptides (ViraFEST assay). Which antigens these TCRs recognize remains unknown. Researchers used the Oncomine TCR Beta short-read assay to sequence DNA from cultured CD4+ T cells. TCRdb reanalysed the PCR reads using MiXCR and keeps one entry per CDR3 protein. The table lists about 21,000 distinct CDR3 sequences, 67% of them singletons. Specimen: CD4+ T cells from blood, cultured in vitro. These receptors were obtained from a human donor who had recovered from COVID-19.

The CDR3 coding sequence is TGTGCCAGCAGAGGCCTGGGGAATGAAAAACTGTTTTTT. This encodes CASRGLGNEKLFF. The V gene is TRBV7-6, the J gene TRBJ1-4; no firm D call. The V gene's germline CDR1 is SGHVS and CDR2 FNYEAQ. Trimming removed 6 bases from V and 5 bases from J, with 10 bases in between. The CDR3 totals 13 residues.

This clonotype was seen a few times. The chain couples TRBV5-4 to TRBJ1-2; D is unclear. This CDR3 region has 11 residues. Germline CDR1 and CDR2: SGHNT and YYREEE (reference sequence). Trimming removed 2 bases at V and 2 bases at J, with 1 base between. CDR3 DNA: TGTGCCAGCAGCTTAAACTATGGCTACACCTTC. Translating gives CASSLNYGYTF.

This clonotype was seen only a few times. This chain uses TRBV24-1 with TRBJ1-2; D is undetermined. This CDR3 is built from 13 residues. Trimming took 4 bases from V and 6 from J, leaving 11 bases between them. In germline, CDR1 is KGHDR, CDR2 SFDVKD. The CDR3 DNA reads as TGTGCCACCAGTGACCGCTACTTAGATGGCTACACCTTC. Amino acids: CATSDRYLDGYTF.

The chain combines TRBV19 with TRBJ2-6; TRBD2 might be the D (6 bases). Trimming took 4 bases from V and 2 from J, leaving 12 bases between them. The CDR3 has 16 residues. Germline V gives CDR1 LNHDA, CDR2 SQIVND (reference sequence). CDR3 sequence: CASSSGAVTGANVLTF. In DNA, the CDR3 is TGTGCCAGTAGTAGCGGGGCCGTCACTGGGGCCAACGTCCTGACTTTC. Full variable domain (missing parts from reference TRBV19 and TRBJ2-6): DGGITQSPKYLFRKEGQNVTLSCEQNLNHDAMYWYRQDPGQGLRLIYYSQIVNDFQKGDIAEGYSVSREKKESFPLTVTSAQKNPTAFYLCASSSGAVTGANVLTFGAGSRLTVL.

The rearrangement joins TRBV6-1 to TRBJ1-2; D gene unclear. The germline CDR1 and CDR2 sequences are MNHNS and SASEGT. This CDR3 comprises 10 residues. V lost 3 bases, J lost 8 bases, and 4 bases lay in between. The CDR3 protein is CASSEIGYTF. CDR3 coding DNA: TGTGCCAGCAGTGAGATCGGCTACACCTTC.

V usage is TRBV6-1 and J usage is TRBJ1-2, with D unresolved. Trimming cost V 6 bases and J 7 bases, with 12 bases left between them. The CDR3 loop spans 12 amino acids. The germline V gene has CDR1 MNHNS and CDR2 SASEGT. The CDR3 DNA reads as TGTGCCAGCAGCCGTATAGGAGGTGGCTACACCTTC. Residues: CASSRIGGGYTF.

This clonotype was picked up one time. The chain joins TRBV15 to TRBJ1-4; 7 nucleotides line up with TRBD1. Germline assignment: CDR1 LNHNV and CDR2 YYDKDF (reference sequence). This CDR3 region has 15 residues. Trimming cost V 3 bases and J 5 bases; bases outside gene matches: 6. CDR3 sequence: CATSRRDSENEKLFF. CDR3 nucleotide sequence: TGTGCCACCAGCAGGCGGGACAGCGAAAATGAAAAACTGTTTTTT.

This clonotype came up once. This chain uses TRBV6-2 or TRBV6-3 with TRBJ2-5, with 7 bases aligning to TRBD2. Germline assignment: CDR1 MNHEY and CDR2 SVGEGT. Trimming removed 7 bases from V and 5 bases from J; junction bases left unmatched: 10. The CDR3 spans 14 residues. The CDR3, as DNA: TGTGCCAGCAACCGCGGGGCGGGAGTTGAGACCCAGTACTTC. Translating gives CASNRGAGVETQYF.

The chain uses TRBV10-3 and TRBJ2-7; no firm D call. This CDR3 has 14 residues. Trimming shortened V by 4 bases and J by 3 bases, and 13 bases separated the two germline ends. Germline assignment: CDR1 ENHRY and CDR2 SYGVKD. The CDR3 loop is CAISVTDPSYEQYF. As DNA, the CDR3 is TGTGCCATCAGTGTCACTGATCCGAGCTACGAGCAGTACTTC.

CDR3 DNA sequence: TGCAGTGCCCGCCCGGGGGCGCGCGGAGAGCAGTACTTC. Its translation: CSARPGARGEQYF. The V call is TRBV20-1, the J call TRBJ2-7; possibly TRBD1 or TRBD2 for D (6 bases each). Germline CDR1 is DFQATT and CDR2 is SNEGSKA (reference sequence). Trimming stripped 6 bases from V and 7 bases from J, with 19 bases between. CDR3 size: 13 residues.

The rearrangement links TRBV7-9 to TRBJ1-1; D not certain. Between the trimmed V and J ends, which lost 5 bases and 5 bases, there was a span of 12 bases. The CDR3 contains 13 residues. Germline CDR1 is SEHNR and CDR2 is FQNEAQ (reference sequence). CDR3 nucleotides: TGTGCCAGCAGCCTTATCGTCGGGACTGAAGCTTTCTTT. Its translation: CASSLIVGTEAFF.

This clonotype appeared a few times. The CDR3 loop is CASTPGQGGSPLHF. For the CDR3, the DNA is TGCGCCAGCACCCCGGGACAGGGGGGTTCACCCCTCCACTTT. The chain has TRBV5-1 and TRBJ1-6; 11 bases are shared with TRBD1. V lost 6 bases, J lost 9 bases, and 5 bases stayed unmatched. Per the germline V gene, CDR1 is SGHRS and CDR2 is YFSETQ. The CDR3 runs 14 residues.

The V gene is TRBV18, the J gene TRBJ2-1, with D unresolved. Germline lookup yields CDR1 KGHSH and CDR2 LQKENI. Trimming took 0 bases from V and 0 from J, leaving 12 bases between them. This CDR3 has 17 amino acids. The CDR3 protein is CASSPPSARSSYNEQFF. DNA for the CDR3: TGTGCCAGCTCACCACCGTCCGCTAGGAGCTCCTACAATGAGCAGTTCTTC.

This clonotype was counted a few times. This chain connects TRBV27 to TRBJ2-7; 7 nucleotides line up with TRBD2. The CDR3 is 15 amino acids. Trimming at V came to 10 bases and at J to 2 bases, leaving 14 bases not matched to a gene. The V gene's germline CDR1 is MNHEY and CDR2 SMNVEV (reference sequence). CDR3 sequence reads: CATRNLASGPYEQYF. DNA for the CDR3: TGTGCCACCCGGAACCTTGCTAGCGGCCCCTACGAGCAGTACTTC.

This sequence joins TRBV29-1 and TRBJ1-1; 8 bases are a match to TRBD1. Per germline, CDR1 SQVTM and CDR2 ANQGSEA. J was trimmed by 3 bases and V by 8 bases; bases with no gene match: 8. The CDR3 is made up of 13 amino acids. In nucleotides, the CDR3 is TGCAGCACACGGACAGGGCGGGACACTGAAGCTTTCTTT. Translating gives CSTRTGRDTEAFF.

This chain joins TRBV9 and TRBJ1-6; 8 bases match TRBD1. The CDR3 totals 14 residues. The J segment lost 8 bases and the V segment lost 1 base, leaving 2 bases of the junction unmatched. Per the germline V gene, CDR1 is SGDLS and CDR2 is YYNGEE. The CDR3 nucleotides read TGTGCCAGCAGCGTACAGGGGGCGGATTCACCCCTCCACTTT. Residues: CASSVQGADSPLHF.

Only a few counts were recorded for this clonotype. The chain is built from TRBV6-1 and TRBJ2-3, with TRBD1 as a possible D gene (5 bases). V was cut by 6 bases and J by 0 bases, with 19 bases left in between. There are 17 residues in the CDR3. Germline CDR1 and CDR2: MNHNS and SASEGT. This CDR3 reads CASSQTQDITSTDTQYF. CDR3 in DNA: TGTGCCAGCAGCCAGACCCAGGACATCACTAGCACAGATACGCAGTATTTT.

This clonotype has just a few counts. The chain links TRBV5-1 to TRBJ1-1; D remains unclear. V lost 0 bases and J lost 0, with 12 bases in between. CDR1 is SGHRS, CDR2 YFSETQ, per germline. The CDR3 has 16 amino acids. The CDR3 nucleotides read TGCGCCAGCAGCTTGGAAGGGCCGGGAATGAACACTGAAGCTTTCTTT. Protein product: CASSLEGPGMNTEAFF.

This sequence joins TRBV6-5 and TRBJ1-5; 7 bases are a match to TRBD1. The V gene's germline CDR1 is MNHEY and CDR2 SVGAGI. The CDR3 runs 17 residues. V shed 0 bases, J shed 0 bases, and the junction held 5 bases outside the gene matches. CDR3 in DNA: TGTGCCAGCAGTTACTCGGGACAGATAAGTAGCAATCAGCCCCAGCATTTT. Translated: CASSYSGQISSNQPQHF.